A single sample gave rise to the 6 T cell receptor beta chains below, sequenced in a study of cytomegalovirus exposure and HLA in healthy donors. The method was immunoSEQ multiplex PCR; TCRdb's version includes in-frame clones alone and lacks a portion of them. The sample holds more than 300,000 clones; 86% are singletons and the top ten take 0.65% to 0.85%. The specimen sequenced was PBMCs. Every receptor here comes from a woman between 18 and 29 years old in good health and CMV-seronegative.

This sequence joins TRBV7-8 and TRBJ2-7; 9 nucleotides align to TRBD2. Germline-derived CDR1 and CDR2 are SGHVS and FQNEAQ. The CDR3 length is 14 residues. The V and J ends lost 5 bases and 7 bases, in that order; junction bases with no gene match: 9. The CDR3 DNA sequence: TGTGCCAGCAGCCGCGGGAGGGCCGAGGGGGAGCAGTACTTC. This translates into CASSRGRAEGEQYF.

This rearrangement joins TRBV5-6 to TRBJ2-5; maybe TRBD1 (6 bases). CDR1 and CDR2 from the germline V gene are SGHDT and YYEEEE. V lost 0 bases and J 1 base, leaving 10 bases between the germline ends. The CDR3 is 15 amino acids. The CDR3 is CASSLASTGQETQYF. CDR3 in DNA: TGTGCCAGCAGCTTGGCCTCGACAGGCCAAGAGACCCAGTACTTC.

This clone was seen only a few times. The chain couples TRBV11-2 to TRBJ2-3; no definite D call. The V gene's germline CDR1 is SGHAT and CDR2 FQNNGV. Trimming shortened V by 1 base and J by 1 base, and 9 bases separated the two germline ends. This CDR3 has 15 residues. CDR3 sequence reads: CASSLGSVGTDTQYF. CDR3 coding DNA: TGTGCCAGCAGCTTAGGCAGCGTCGGCACAGATACGCAGTATTTT.

The V and J genes are TRBV29-1 and TRBJ2-7, with a tentative D call TRBD2 (7 bases). CDR3 length: 14 residues. Trimming took off 4 bases at V and 5 bases at J, with 18 bases between the two ends. Germline lookup yields CDR1 SQVTM and CDR2 ANQGSEA. The CDR3 is CSVGLGGGPNEQYF. The CDR3 DNA reads as TGCAGCGTTGGTCTAGGGGGGGGTCCTAACGAGCAGTACTTC.

V and J are TRBV5-1 and TRBJ2-5; unclear D gene. CDR1 and CDR2 from the germline V gene are SGHRS and YFSETQ. With 0 bases removed from V and 2 bases from J, the gap between germline ends came to 14 bases. This CDR3 region has 16 residues. The CDR3 DNA follows: TGCGCCAGCAGCTTGGTAGAACCTACTCTACAAGAGACCCAGTACTTC. Encoded protein: CASSLVEPTLQETQYF.

There are a few counts of this clone. Distinct nucleotide sequences in the sample also encode this CDR3. The V and J genes are TRBV9 and TRBJ2-7, with D hard to call. This CDR3 is 13 amino acids long. V lost 4 bases to trimming and J lost 6 bases, with 14 bases between them. Germline CDR1 reads SGDLS; CDR2 reads YYNGEE. CDR3 region: CASSPRPSGEQYF. The CDR3 DNA sequence: TGTGCCAGCAGCCCACGTCCTAGTGGCGAGCAGTACTTC.